Listed below are T cell receptor beta chains from one sample, sequenced in a study of cytomegalovirus exposure and HLA in healthy donors. Data came from immunoSEQ multiplex PCR; TCRdb stores just in-frame clones and leaves some out. The table has approximately 160,000 clones, about four fifths seen once. Source material: PBMCs. All receptors derive from a man under 40 in good health and CMV-seropositive. Each CDR3 is given with its conserved first and last residue. For some rows the clone size is stated as once, few or many, or as a class when expanded; others skip it.

clone size,J gene,V gene,CDR3 protein
-,TRBJ2-7,TRBV2,CASTGVPGRYEQYF
-,TRBJ1-6,TRBV2,CASTDRGENSPLHF
once,TRBJ2-1,TRBV27,CASSLRPFRGSSYNEQFF
-,TRBJ2-7,TRBV19,CASSTKQGRGTIEQYF
-,TRBJ1-1,TRBV6-6,CASSSPLGQMNTEAFF
-,TRBJ2-5,TRBV10-3,CAISDPPLAGTPTETQYF
-,TRBJ2-7,TRBV5-6,CASSPIRASSYEQYF
-,TRBJ2-1,TRBV19,CASSDGIIVGGLYNEQFF
-,TRBJ1-5,TRBV9,CASSPSGPQHF
-,TRBJ2-2,TRBV11-3,CASSLGRGNSGELFF
-,TRBJ2-1,TRBV2,CASSETVAGYNEQFF
-,TRBJ1-4,TRBV7-6,CASSLGPEDEKLFF
-,TRBJ2-5,TRBV27,CASSYLSGGHQETQYF
-,TRBJ2-3,TRBV9,CASSVQAQGGALTDTQYF
once,TRBJ2-7,TRBV6-5,CASNHRGYEQYF
-,TRBJ2-1,TRBV5-1,CASSILQGFEQFF